The text below deals with one TCR beta chain. The junction departs from the called germline gene at one end, perhaps through a read error. TCRdb's copy holds only in-frame clones and misses some; the assay was immunoSEQ multiplex PCR. The sample shows 220,000 or so clones, roughly 80% of them seen only once. CDR1 and CDR2 (germline): SNHLY, FYNNEI. The CDR3 covers 13 residues. This specimen comes from a study of blood T cell repertoires in COVID-19. In the study overall: The United States, Italy and Spain provided the acute and convalescent COVID-19 samples. In each case, the material was cDNA or gDNA derived from T cells, B-cell-depleted T cells, or PBMCs.

This chain uses TRBV2 with TRBJ1-1; D may be TRBD1 (5 bases). The TCR was taken from an elderly woman with COVID-19, enrolled during active disease. Source material: peripheral blood. CDR3 residues: CASSEKGLRAANF. In DNA, the CDR3 is TGTGCCAGCAGTGAAAAGGGACTCCGGGCCGCTAATTTT. Full variable domain (remainder filled in from reference TRBV2 and TRBJ1-1): EPEVTQTPSHQVTQMGQEVILRCVPISNHLYFYWYRQILGQKVEFLVSFYNNEISEKSEIFDDQFSVERPDGSNFTLKIRSTKLEDSAMYFCASSEKGLRAANFGQGTRLTVV.